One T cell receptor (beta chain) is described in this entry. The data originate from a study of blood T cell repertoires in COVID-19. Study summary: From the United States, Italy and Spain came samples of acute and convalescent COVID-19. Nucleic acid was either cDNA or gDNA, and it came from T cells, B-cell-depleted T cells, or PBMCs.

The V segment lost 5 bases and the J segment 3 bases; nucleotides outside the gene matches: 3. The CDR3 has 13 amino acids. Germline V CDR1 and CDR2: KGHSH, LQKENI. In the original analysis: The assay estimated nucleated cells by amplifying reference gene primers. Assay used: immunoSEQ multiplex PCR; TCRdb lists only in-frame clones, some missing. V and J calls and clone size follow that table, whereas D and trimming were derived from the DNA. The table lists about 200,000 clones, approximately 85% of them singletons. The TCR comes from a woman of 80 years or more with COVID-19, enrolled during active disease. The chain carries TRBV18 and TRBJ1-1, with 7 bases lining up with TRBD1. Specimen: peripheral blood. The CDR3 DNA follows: TGTGCCAGCTCAAACAGGGGTGACACTGAAGCTTTCTTT. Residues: CASSNRGDTEAFF.